A single sample is the source of the 10 T cell receptor beta chains below, sequenced in a study of T-cell reconstitution after alpha-beta-depleted transplantation in children. A TCRbeta library incorporating unique molecular identifiers was prepared. TCRdb independently ran MiXCR on the PCR reads; one entry per CDR3 protein. Of hundreds of thousands of distinct CDR3 sequences in the sample, about 16% were seen once. Material: PBMCs from the stem cell graft donor, obtained from the stem cell graft. The receptors here all came from a human donor who donated a stem cell graft to a child with acute lymphoblastic leukemia.

The CDR3 is CASSFSWTGAGYTF. CDR3 bases: TGTGCCAGCAGTTTCTCATGGACAGGGGCGGGCTACACCTTC. The chain recombines TRBV12-3 or TRBV12-4 with TRBJ1-2, with 9 bases that match TRBD1. The CDR3 sequence is 14 residues long. The V segment lost 3 bases and the J segment 8 bases; nucleotides outside the gene matches: 7.

The table lists this clonotype with a few counts. The chain combines TRBV10-2 with TRBJ2-7, with 7 nucleotides matching TRBD1. CDR1 is WSHSY, CDR2 SAAADI, per germline. The CDR3 is 15 residues long. V trimming: 7 bases; J trimming: 0 bases; junction bases outside the gene matches: 9. The CDR3 protein is CASTPDRPDSYEQYF. DNA of the CDR3: TGCGCCAGCACCCCGGACAGGCCCGACTCCTACGAGCAGTACTTC.

V is TRBV24-1 and J is TRBJ2-1; D gene uncertain. The CDR3 extends over 12 amino acids. V was cut by 3 bases and J by 8 bases, with 7 bases left in between. Germline assignment: CDR1 KGHDR and CDR2 SFDVKD. The CDR3 nucleotides are TGTGCCACCAGTGATCCCGATGATGAGCAGTTCTTC. This sequence encodes CATSDPDDEQFF.

The J gene is TRBJ2-2, the V gene TRBV19, with D unresolved. This CDR3 is 11 amino acids long. Trimming cost V 7 bases and J 7 bases, with 7 bases left between them. Germline loops: CDR1 LNHDA, CDR2 SQIVND (reference sequence). The CDR3 loop reads CASILNGELFF. The CDR3 nucleotides are TGTGCCAGTATATTGAACGGGGAGCTGTTTTTT. The full variable domain, completed using reference TRBV19 and TRBJ2-2, is DGGITQSPKYLFRKEGQNVTLSCEQNLNHDAMYWYRQDPGQGLRLIYYSQIVNDFQKGDIAEGYSVSREKKESFPLTVTSAQKNPTAFYLCASILNGELFFGEGSRLTVL.

As regards this clonotype: The CDR3 carries no conserved terminal phenylalanine or tryptophan, so it likely arises from a read error. J is TRBJ2-7 and V is TRBV4-2, with a possible D match to TRBD2 (6 bases). Germline values: CDR1 LGHNA, CDR2 YNFKEQ. The CDR3 has 16 amino acids. Trimming took 0 bases from V and 0 from J, leaving 12 bases between them. CDR3 nucleotide sequence: TGTGCCAGCAGCCAAGAGGCGCTAGCGCCCTCCTACGAGCAGTACTTG. Translated: CASSQEALAPSYEQYL.

V is TRBV6-1 and J is TRBJ2-2; D uncertain. The germline V gene encodes CDR1 MNHNS and CDR2 SASEGT. V gave up 2 bases and J gave up 3 bases, with 4 bases separating them. This CDR3 region has 13 residues. The CDR3 region is CASSEPYTGELFF. CDR3 DNA sequence: TGTGCCAGCAGTGAACCCTACACCGGGGAGCTGTTTTTT.

Note on this clonotype: The junction departs from the called germline gene at one end, perhaps through a read error. The V call is TRBV7-9, the J call TRBJ2-1; the D gene is possibly TRBD2 (5 bases). This CDR3 region has 12 residues. Germline V CDR1 and CDR2: SEHNR, FQNEAQ (reference sequence). CDR3 in DNA: TGTGCCAGCAGCTTAGCCGGGAATAGTGGGAACTTC. Protein sequence: CASSLAGNSGNF.

V usage is TRBV2 and J usage is TRBJ2-5, with 7 bases fitting TRBD1. From germline, CDR1 is SNHLY and CDR2 FYNNEI. The CDR3 runs 13 residues. V was pared by 1 base and J by 5 bases, with 1 base of the junction left unmatched. The CDR3 region has the DNA TGTGCCAGCAGTGAAGGGGACAGCGAGACCCAGTACTTC. This translates into CASSEGDSETQYF.

The chain employs TRBV7-9 and TRBJ2-2; 7 bases are shared with TRBD1. The junction had 9 bases not matched to a gene; V was cut back by 4 bases and J by 7 bases. CDR1 and CDR2 (germline): SEHNR, FQNEAQ (reference sequence). The CDR3 is 15 amino acids. The DNA for the CDR3 is TGTGCCAGCAGCTCAGACAGGGCGGTAGGCGGGGAGCTGTTTTTT. Protein: CASSSDRAVGGELFF.

The chain carries TRBV9 and TRBJ2-7; D is unclear. CDR3 length: 14 amino acids. V was cut by 0 bases and J by 7 bases, with 14 bases left in between. Per the germline V gene, CDR1 is SGDLS and CDR2 is YYNGEE. CDR3 sequence: CASSVDLAWGEQYF. The CDR3, as DNA: TGTGCCAGCAGCGTAGATCTCGCCTGGGGAGAGCAGTACTTC. Drawing the rest from reference TRBV9 and TRBJ2-7, the complete variable domain is DSGVTQTPKHLITATGQRVTLRCSPRSGDLSVYWYQQSLDQGLQFLIQYYNGEERAKGNILERFSAQQFPDLHSELNLSSLELGDSALYFCASSVDLAWGEQYFGPGTRLTVT.